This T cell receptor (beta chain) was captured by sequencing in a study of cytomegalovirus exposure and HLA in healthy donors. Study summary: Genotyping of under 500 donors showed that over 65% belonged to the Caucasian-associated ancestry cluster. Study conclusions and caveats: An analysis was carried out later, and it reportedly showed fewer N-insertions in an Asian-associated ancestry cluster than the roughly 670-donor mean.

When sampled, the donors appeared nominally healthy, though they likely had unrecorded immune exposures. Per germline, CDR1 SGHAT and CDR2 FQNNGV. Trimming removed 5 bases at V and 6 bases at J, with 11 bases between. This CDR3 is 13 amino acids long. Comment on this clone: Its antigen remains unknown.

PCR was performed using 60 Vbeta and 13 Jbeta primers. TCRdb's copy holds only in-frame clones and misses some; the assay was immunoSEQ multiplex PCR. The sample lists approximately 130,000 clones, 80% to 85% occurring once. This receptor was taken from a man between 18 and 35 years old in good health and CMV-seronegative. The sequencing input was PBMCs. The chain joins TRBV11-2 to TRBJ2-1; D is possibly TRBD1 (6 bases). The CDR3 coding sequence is TGTGCCAGCAGCCGAGGGACAACCAATGAGCAGTTCTTC. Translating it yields CASSRGTTNEQFF.